The sequence of this TCR beta chain was determined in a study of T-cell memory formation after mild COVID-19. TCRdb re-derived calls from the 5' RACE reads in MiXCR, one entry per CDR3 protein. The sample lists 300,000 to 400,000 distinct CDR3 sequences, approximately 16% occurring once. With 1 base removed from V and 0 bases from J, the gap between germline ends came to 13 bases. Germline lookup yields CDR1 LGHNA and CDR2 YNFKEQ. This CDR3 comprises 17 residues. This clonotype has a handful of counts. Sequenced: PBMCs or a T cell subset sorted from them (not recorded which). The sequence came from a man aged 18 to 29 who had mild COVID-19 (a few samples of this study predate the infection). Cell type and time point are not known. This chain uses TRBV4-2 with TRBJ2-1, with D unresolved. CDR3 in DNA: TGTGCCAGCAGCCAAGTGGGGTATGGGTTCTCCTACAATGAGCAGTTCTTC. As protein: CASSQVGYGFSYNEQFF.